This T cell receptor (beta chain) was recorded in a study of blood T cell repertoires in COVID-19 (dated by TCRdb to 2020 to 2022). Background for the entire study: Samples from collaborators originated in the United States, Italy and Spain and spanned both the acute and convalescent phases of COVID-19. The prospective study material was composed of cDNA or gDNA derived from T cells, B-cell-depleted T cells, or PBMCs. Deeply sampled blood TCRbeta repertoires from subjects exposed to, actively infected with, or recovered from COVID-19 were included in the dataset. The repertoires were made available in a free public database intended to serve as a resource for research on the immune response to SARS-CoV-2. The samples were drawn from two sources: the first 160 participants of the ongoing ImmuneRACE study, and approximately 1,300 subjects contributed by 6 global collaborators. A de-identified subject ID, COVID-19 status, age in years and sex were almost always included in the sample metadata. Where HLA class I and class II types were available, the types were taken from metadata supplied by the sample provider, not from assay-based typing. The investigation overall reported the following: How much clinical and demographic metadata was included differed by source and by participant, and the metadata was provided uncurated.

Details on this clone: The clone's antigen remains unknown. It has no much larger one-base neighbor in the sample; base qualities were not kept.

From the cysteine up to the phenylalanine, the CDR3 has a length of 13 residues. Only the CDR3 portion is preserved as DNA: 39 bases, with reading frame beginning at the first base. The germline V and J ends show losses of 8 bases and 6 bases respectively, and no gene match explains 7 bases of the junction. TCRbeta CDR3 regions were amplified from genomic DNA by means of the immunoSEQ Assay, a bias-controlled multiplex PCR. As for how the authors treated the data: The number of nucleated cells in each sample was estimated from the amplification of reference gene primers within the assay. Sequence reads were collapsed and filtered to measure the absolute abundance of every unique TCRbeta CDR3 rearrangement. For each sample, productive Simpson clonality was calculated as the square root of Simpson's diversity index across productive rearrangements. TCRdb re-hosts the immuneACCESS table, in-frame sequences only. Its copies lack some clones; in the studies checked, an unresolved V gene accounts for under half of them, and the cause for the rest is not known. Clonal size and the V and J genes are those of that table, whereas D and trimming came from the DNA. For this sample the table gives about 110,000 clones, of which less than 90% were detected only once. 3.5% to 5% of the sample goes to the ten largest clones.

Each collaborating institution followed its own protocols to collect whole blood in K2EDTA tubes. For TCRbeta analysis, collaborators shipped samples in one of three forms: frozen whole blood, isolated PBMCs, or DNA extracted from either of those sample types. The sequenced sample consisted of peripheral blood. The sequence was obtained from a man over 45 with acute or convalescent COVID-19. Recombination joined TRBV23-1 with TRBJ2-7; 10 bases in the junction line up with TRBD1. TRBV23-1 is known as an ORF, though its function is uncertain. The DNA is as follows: TGCGCCAGCTCCCGACAGGGGGCTTCCGAGCAGTACTTC. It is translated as CASSRQGASEQYF.